A single T cell receptor (beta chain) is shown here with its context. What it binds is not known. With 0 bases removed from V and 1 base from J, the gap between germline ends came to 13 bases. CDR3 length: 16 residues. Looked up from germline, CDR1 is SGDLS and CDR2 is YYNGEE. This specimen belongs to a study of graft-versus-host responses after intestinal transplantation. Overall study: Recipients underwent multivisceral, liver-intestinal, or isolated intestinal transplants.

Broader study findings: Patients with graft-donor T cell macrochimerism had high graft-versus-host to host-versus-graft clonal ratios in allografts. GvH clones appeared in recipient marrow, some first in ileum or blood.

The data were produced by immunoSEQ multiplex PCR, yet TCRdb's version contains in-frame clones alone and is incomplete. The sample comprises about 97,000 clones, 90% of which are singletons, and more than 15% rests with the top ten. The clonotype originates from a human patient who received an intestinal transplant, so some T cells may come from the graft donor. The rearrangement uses TRBV9 and TRBJ2-5, with D possibly called TRBD1 or TRBD2 (5 bases each). The source material was PBMCs, sampled approximately 420 days after intestinal transplant. CDR3 sequence: CASSVGGDGSQETQYF. DNA for the CDR3: TGTGCCAGCAGCGTAGGAGGGGACGGCAGCCAAGAGACCCAGTACTTC.